In its sample, the clone carrying this T cell receptor beta chain was seen a few times. What it binds is unknown. UMIs and a universal primer site were added when TCR cDNA was made by 5'RACE template switching. Via MiXCR, TCRdb re-called the 5' RACE reads, giving one row per CDR3 protein. Of about 260,000 distinct CDR3 sequences in the sample, 10% to 15% were seen once. The data derive from a study of T cells after yellow fever vaccination. About the research overall: Preparation used SMART-Seq v4 Ultra Low Input for the low-cell-number fractions. General observations from the study: Abundant clonotypes from the bulk population could have been carried over as contaminants into FACS-sorted repertoires.

Germline V CDR1 and CDR2: MNHNS, SASEGT. This CDR3 spans 14 amino acids. V was clipped by 5 bases and J by 5 bases, with 15 bases between them. The gene calls are TRBV6-1 and TRBJ2-5, with D possibly being TRBD2 (5 bases). The sequencing here drew on CD4+ T cells sorted from PBMCs, taken 45 days after the yellow fever booster vaccination. This sequence originates from a man between 25 and 39 years old who received the YFV17D yellow fever vaccine. CDR3 in amino acids: CASSPMRVHETQYF. The CDR3 coding sequence is TGTGCCAGCAGTCCCATGAGGGTGCACGAGACCCAGTACTTC.